This T cell receptor beta chain was captured by sequencing in a study of T-cell memory formation after mild COVID-19. The study's findings and limits: A balance of CD4 and CD8 characterized clones contracting day 15 to 85, whereas later expanders leaned CD4+. Pre-infection memory harbored some responding clones, suggesting cross-reactive memory joined.

This clonotype was seen many times. Antigen unknown. V was clipped by 5 bases and J by 6 bases, with 10 bases between them. CDR3 length: 12 residues. Germline V gene sequence: CDR1 GTSNPN, CDR2 SVGIG (reference sequence). TCRdb ran MiXCR on the 5' RACE reads and lists one entry per CDR3 protein. The sample consists of about 350,000 distinct CDR3 sequences, over 13% of them appearing once. This clonotype was sampled from a young man who had mild COVID-19 (a few samples of this study predate the infection). Cell type and time point are not known. The specimen was PBMCs or a T cell subset sorted from them (not recorded which). The rearrangement joins TRBV30 to TRBJ2-2; D ambiguous. The CDR3 nucleotides are TGTGCCTGGCCTGGGGTCGCCGGGGAGCTGTTTTTT. This gives the protein CAWPGVAGELFF.